The 18 T cell receptor beta chains given below trace back to one sample, sequenced in a study of T-cell memory formation after mild COVID-19. MiXCR, run by TCRdb on the 5' RACE reads, gives a single entry per CDR3 protein. The sample has about 560,000 distinct CDR3 sequences, less than 25% seen once. Sequenced sample: PBMCs or a T cell subset sorted from them (not recorded which). Source of these receptors: an adult woman who had mild COVID-19 (a few samples of this study predate the infection). Cell type and time point are not known.

This clonotype was detected only a few times. This rearrangement joins TRBV20-1 to TRBJ1-1; unclear D gene. Germline CDR1 and CDR2: DFQATT and SNEGSKA (reference sequence). With 4 bases removed from V and 0 bases from J, the gap between germline ends came to 15 bases. CDR3 length: 15 amino acids. The CDR3 here is CSAKRTEIMNTEAFF. CDR3 sequence (DNA): TGCAGTGCTAAACGGACTGAGATCATGAACACTGAAGCTTTCTTT.

The V call is TRBV5-1, the J call TRBJ2-7, with 8 bases lining up with TRBD2. The germline V gene has CDR1 SGHRS and CDR2 YFSETQ. This CDR3 has 14 residues. The V and J ends lost 4 bases and 1 base, in that order; junction bases with no gene match: 4. The CDR3 sequence: CASSVSGASYEQYF. CDR3 coding DNA: TGCGCCAGCAGCGTTAGCGGGGCTTCCTACGAGCAGTACTTC.

This chain uses TRBV6-5 with TRBJ1-6; D remains ambiguous. Trimming stripped 2 bases from V and 6 bases from J, with 8 bases between. Looked up from germline, CDR1 is MNHEY and CDR2 is SVGAGI. This CDR3 has 14 amino acids. CDR3 coding DNA: TGTGCCAGCAGTTACGGTCATAGTAATTCACCCCTCCACTTT. Translated, it gives CASSYGHSNSPLHF.

In this sample, this clonotype turned up a few times. This chain uses TRBV5-1 with TRBJ2-7; D is uncertain. CDR1 and CDR2 (germline): SGHRS, YFSETQ. V was trimmed by 5 bases and J by 3 bases, leaving 15 bases between them. The CDR3 spans 14 residues. The chain's CDR3 is CASSPSRPDYEQYF. The CDR3 coding sequence is TGCGCCAGCAGTCCCTCGAGGCCCGACTACGAGCAGTACTTC.

V usage is TRBV27 and J usage is TRBJ2-1; 10 bases align to TRBD2. J was trimmed by 4 bases and V by 4 bases; bases with no gene match: 4. The CDR3 runs 15 residues. The germline CDR1 and CDR2 sequences are MNHEY and SMNVEV (reference sequence). The CDR3: CASSYGLAAYNEQFF. The CDR3 DNA reads as TGTGCCAGCAGTTATGGACTAGCGGCGTACAATGAGCAGTTCTTC.

This chain links TRBV11-2 with TRBJ1-2; 9 positions match TRBD1. The CDR3 spans 14 residues. Germline V CDR1 and CDR2: SGHAT, FQNNGV. The J segment lost 7 bases and the V segment lost 5 bases, leaving 8 bases of the junction unmatched. CDR3 DNA: TGTGCCAGCAGCCCTTACAGGGGGCCCTCTGGCTACACCTTC. Translating gives CASSPYRGPSGYTF.

This clonotype has a handful of counts. The chain recombines TRBV21-1 with TRBJ1-1; the table calls TRBD1, which could not be checked here. TRBV21-1 is tagged as a pseudogene. The CDR3 covers 16 residues. The CDR3 loop is CASSKTGGQGGTEAFF. CDR3 DNA: TGTGCCAGCAGCAAGACAGGGGGGCAAGGGGGCACTGAAGCTTTCTTT.

This chain joins TRBV7-2 and TRBJ2-1, with TRBD2 as a possible D gene (5 bases). Germline CDR1 and CDR2: SGHTA and FQGNSA. This CDR3 is 15 amino acids long. The V end was cut by 0 bases, the J end by 5 bases, with 11 bases between. CDR3 residues: CASSLAAQRNNEQFF. DNA of the CDR3: TGTGCCAGCAGCTTAGCGGCCCAGCGGAACAATGAGCAGTTCTTC.

V gene TRBV24-1 combines with J gene TRBJ2-5, with 7 positions matching TRBD1. The CDR3 runs to 13 residues. Germline CDR1 KGHDR, CDR2 SFDVKD. After removal of 9 bases from V and 0 bases from J, the junction contained 3 bases not matched to a gene. The CDR3 DNA is TGTGCCACCGGGACAGCCAACCAAGAGACCCAGTACTTC. Translated: CATGTANQETQYF.

This clonotype occurred a few times. Just one base apart from a much larger clone, this may be a read error. The chain is built from TRBV2 and TRBJ2-2; 9 nucleotides line up with TRBD1. Germline V gene lookup returns CDR1 SNHLY and CDR2 FYNNEI. J lost 3 bases, V lost 4 bases, and 0 bases had no gene match. The CDR3 length is 14 residues. CDR3 DNA sequence: TGTGCCAGCAGTGGGACAGGGGACACCGGGGAGCTGTTTTTT. Its protein is CASSGTGDTGELFF.

This chain uses TRBV6-5 with TRBJ1-6, with D hard to call. This CDR3 has 12 amino acids. Germline lookup yields CDR1 MNHEY and CDR2 SVGAGI. V lost 7 bases and J 8 bases, leaving 9 bases between the germline ends. CDR3 nucleotides: TGTGCCAGCAAGACCTTTGATTCACCCCTCCACTTT. It translates to CASKTFDSPLHF.

The chain recombines TRBV5-5 with TRBJ2-2; no definite D call. CDR1 SGHKS and CDR2 YYEKEE come from the germline V gene (reference sequence). CDR3 size: 15 residues. Between the trimmed V and J ends, which lost 2 bases and 4 bases, there was a span of 12 bases. CDR3 loop: CASSFRRSLTGELFF. Written as DNA, the CDR3 is TGTGCCAGCAGCTTTAGACGGAGCCTCACCGGGGAGCTGTTTTTT.

The gene calls are TRBV7-2 and TRBJ2-1; 9 positions agree with TRBD1. Germline V CDR1 and CDR2: SGHTA, FQGNSA. With V trimmed by 3 bases and J by 5 bases, 5 bases remained unmatched. The CDR3 totals 15 residues. CDR3 loop: CASSFGQGKHNEQFF. The CDR3 DNA reads TGTGCCAGCAGCTTCGGACAGGGGAAGCACAATGAGCAGTTCTTC.

The rearrangement uses TRBV7-2 and TRBJ2-7; D uncertain. The CDR3 is made up of 14 amino acids. V was cut by 5 bases and J by 4 bases, with 15 bases left in between. CDR1 and CDR2 from the germline V gene are SGHTA and FQGNSA. The CDR3 spells CASSLGPKAYEQYF. The CDR3 DNA reads as TGTGCCAGCAGCCTCGGACCTAAGGCGTACGAGCAGTACTTC.

This clonotype was detected only a few times. The V and J genes are TRBV5-1 and TRBJ1-4; D perhaps matches TRBD1 (5 bases). This CDR3 is built from 15 residues. CDR1 and CDR2 (germline): SGHRS, YFSETQ. V was clipped by 0 bases and J by 5 bases, with 11 bases between them. CDR3 protein: CASSLVGTENEKLFF. In DNA, the CDR3 is TGCGCCAGCAGCTTGGTGGGGACCGAGAATGAAAAACTGTTTTTT.

The V and J genes are TRBV6-4 and TRBJ2-1, with 10 bases lining up with TRBD2. Germline assignment: CDR1 MRHNA and CDR2 SNTAGT. This CDR3 contains 16 residues. Trimming took 3 bases from V and 4 from J; bases not matched to a gene: 6. In DNA form, the CDR3 reads TGTGCCAGCAGTGAACTAGCGGGGTTAGTTTACAATGAGCAGTTCTTC. The encoded protein is CASSELAGLVYNEQFF.

This clonotype was seen a few times. The chain has TRBV7-2 and TRBJ2-1, with 13 bases lining up with TRBD2. Germline V gene lookup returns CDR1 SGHTA and CDR2 FQGNSA. The CDR3 spans 15 residues. The V and J ends lost 5 bases and 10 bases, in that order; junction bases with no gene match: 8. The CDR3 protein is CASSRWTSGSGEQFF. DNA of the CDR3: TGTGCCAGCAGCCGATGGACTAGCGGGAGCGGGGAGCAGTTCTTC.

The chain links TRBV7-2 to TRBJ2-3, with TRBD2 matching over 7 bases. The length of the CDR3 is 15 residues. Trimming cost V 4 bases and J 2 bases; bases outside gene matches: 6. Per germline, CDR1 SGHTA and CDR2 FQGNSA. CDR3 DNA: TGTGCCAGCAGCTATAACGGGGGGTACACAGATACGCAGTATTTT. Translated, it gives CASSYNGGYTDTQYF.